One T cell receptor beta chain is described in this entry. Its antigen is not known. Researchers ran the assay at a deep level. Profiling relied on immunoSEQ multiplex PCR, and the TCRdb table lists in-frame clones only, not all of them. The sample includes more than 2 million clones, roughly 95% of them seen just once. This entry belongs to a study of shared clonotypes between healthy human individuals. Study-wide findings and caveats: A few donors held roughly 5% of naive CD4 clonotypes in common. Among donors, sharing of clonotypes was expected to be affected by sequencing depth.

CD45RO-negative, CCR7-positively selected cells formed the naive CD8 fraction, excluding terminally differentiated effector memory CD45RA+ cells. The clonotype originates from a man between 18 and 35 years old in good health. Some clones in this sample may be carry-over from other donors' samples. The sequencing sample was made of naive CD8+ T cells from PBMCs.

The CDR3, as DNA: TGTGCCAGCAGCCCCAGGACAGGGGTGAGAAATGAGCAGTTCTTC. It encodes CASSPRTGVRNEQFF. The chain recombines TRBV13 with TRBJ2-1, with TRBD1 matching over 9 bases. From germline, CDR1 is PRHDT and CDR2 FYEKMQ (reference sequence). CDR3 length equals 15 residues. V gave up 5 bases and J gave up 7 bases; unmatched junction bases: 9.